Sequencing of this TCR beta chain was carried out in a study of cytomegalovirus exposure and HLA in healthy donors. Whole-study findings and limits: In most subjects, TCR beta sequences reportedly gave accurate predictions of HLA-A and HLA-B alleles. As confirmed in vitro, a few CMV-associated chains were specific for CMV antigens.

As for the donors, each was a healthy bone marrow donor. The study ran its PCR with 60 Vbeta and 13 Jbeta primers. Assay: immunoSEQ multiplex PCR; the TCRdb copy retains only in-frame clones and omits some. This sample has around 180,000 clones, with more than 75% found just once. Notes on this clone: Its antigen remains unidentified.

Per germline, CDR1 SNHLY and CDR2 FYNNEI. Trimming pared 6 bases from V and 5 bases from J, leaving 19 bases between. The CDR3 is made up of 15 amino acids. Source material: PBMCs. V is TRBV2 and J is TRBJ1-1, with D uncertain. The TCR was taken from a woman younger than 30 in good health and CMV-seronegative. CDR3 residues: CASRGRTGRRTEAFF. CDR3 DNA: TGTGCCAGCAGGGGTCGGACTGGAAGGAGGACTGAAGCTTTCTTT.